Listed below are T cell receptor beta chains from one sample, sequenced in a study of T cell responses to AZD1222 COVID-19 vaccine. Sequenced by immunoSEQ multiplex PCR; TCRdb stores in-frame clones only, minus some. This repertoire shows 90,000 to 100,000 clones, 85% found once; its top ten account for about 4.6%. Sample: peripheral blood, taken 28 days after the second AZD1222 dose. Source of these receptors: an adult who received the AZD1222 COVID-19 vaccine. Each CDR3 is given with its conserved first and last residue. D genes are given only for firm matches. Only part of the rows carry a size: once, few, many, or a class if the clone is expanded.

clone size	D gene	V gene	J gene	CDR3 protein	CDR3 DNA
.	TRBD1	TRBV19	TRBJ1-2	CASSTAPDRSPGYTF	TGTGCCAGTAGTACAGCCCCGGACAGGTCGCCGGGCTACACCTTC
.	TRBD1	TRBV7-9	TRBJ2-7	CASSHGQVDYEQYF	TGTGCCAGCAGCCACGGACAGGTGGACTACGAGCAGTACTTC
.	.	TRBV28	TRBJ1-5	CASRRQVRNQPQHF	TGTGCCAGCAGGCGACAGGTGCGGAATCAGCCCCAGCATTTT
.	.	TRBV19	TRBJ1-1	CATLRGGGGTEAFF	TGTGCCACTCTCCGCGGCGGGGGTGGGACTGAAGCTTTCTTT
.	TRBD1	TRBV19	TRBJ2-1	CASSISRGPSYNEQFF	TGTGCCAGTAGTATCTCCAGGGGGCCGTCCTACAATGAGCAGTTCTTC
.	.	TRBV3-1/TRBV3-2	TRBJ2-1	CASSQATEGLDEQFF	TGTGCCAGCAGCCAAGCTACTGAGGGGCTAGATGAGCAGTTCTTC
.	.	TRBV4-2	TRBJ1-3	CASSQKGVRGLVDTIYF	TGTGCCAGCAGCCAAAAGGGGGTACGGGGTTTAGTGGACACCATATATTTT
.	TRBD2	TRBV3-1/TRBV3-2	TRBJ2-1	CASSLTRGSGAYNEQFF	TGTGCCAGCAGTTTGACTCGCGGGAGCGGCGCCTACAATGAGCAGTTCTTC
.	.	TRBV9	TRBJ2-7	CASSVGGGGLAGYEQYF	TGTGCCAGCAGCGTAGGAGGGGGCGGGTTAGCGGGATACGAGCAGTACTTC
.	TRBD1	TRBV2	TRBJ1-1	CASSVLQGDTEAFF	TGTGCCAGCAGTGTTCTACAGGGGGACACTGAAGCTTTCTTT
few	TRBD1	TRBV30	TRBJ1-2	CAWSVGTGVGYGYTF	TGTGCCTGGAGTGTAGGGACAGGGGTCGGGTATGGCTACACCTTC
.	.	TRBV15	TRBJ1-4	CATSRDSRGDEKLFF	TGTGCCACCAGCAGAGATAGCAGGGGTGACGAAAAACTGTTTTTT
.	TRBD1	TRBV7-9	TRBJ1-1	CASSLLVTGGSVGTEAFF	TGTGCCAGCAGCTTATTAGTCACAGGGGGTTCGGTGGGCACTGAAGCTTTCTTT